The following is a TCR beta chain sequence with its context. The target of this receptor is not known. Base qualities are missing; no much larger clone stands one base away. Synthesis of TCR cDNA relied on 5'RACE template switching, a step that introduced a universal primer site along with unique molecular identifiers. Priming of cDNA synthesis was performed from both the TCR alpha and TCR beta constant segments. Library amplification used two PCR steps, and the second PCR step added sample barcodes and sequencing adapters. Sequencing of the libraries was done on either Illumina HiSeq 2500 (2x100 bp) or NovaSeq (2x150 bp). As for the original processing: MIGEC handled demultiplexing of reads and collapsing into UMI consensus sequences, while MiXCR performed V(D)J alignment. Vaccine-responding clonotypes were identified with edgeR using replicate PBMC samples, with FDR below 0.01 and a log2 fold change above 5 up to day 15 being required. Each bulk clonotype was labeled CD4 or CD8 based on which sequenced repertoire, CD4 or CD8, contained the clonotype at higher abundance. TCRdb trimmed the raw reads at Q25, called clones with MiXCR and kept productive beta chains. Each entry is one CDR3 protein sequence, shown with its most common DNA and genes. The V and J calls come from TCRdb's annotation, not from the publication. The sample table records fewer than 450,000 distinct CDR3 sequences; roughly 8% of these occur just once. About 16% of the sample is in the top ten clones.

This entry is derived from a study of T cells after yellow fever vaccination (dated 2019 in TCRdb). About the study as a whole: Libraries from fractions with low cell numbers were prepared with the SMART-Seq v4 Ultra Low Input RNA kit. To follow T-cell clones before and after both primary and booster YFV17D yellow fever vaccination, bulk TCR alpha and beta repertoires underwent longitudinal sequencing. The cohort comprised two healthy male donors, one aged 18 to 30 and one aged 30 to 40 years. Bulk PBMC replicates and cell subsets were isolated from blood drawn at multiple timepoints before and after both primary and secondary immunization.

From its cysteine to its phenylalanine, the CDR3 spans 15 amino acids. The retained sequence is limited to the CDR3, 45 bases, with the frame set at the first base. Trimming costs V 2 bases and J 0 bases, and their ends lie 10 bases apart. CDR1 SGHDT and CDR2 YYEEEE are derived from the germline V gene. Broader findings and caveats from the paper: Most clones expanded after primary vaccination were re-detected after the booster (around 96% of CD4 and around nine tenths of CD8), suggesting broad memory maintenance. Compared with the primary T-cell response, the secondary T-cell response was faster but weaker, reaching its peak on day 5 rather than on day 15. A small fraction of clonotypes appeared in both the CD4 and CD8 compartments, likely as a result of convergent recombination. Computational filtering was required because FACS-sorted repertoires could contain abundant contaminating clonotypes from the bulk population. Only a couple of donors were included in the study, so the extent to which the findings can be generalized is limited.

The sample's treatment or condition, from its label and the paper: live attenuated yellow fever vaccine strain. At each blood-draw timepoint, two biological replicates of bulk PBMCs were obtained. PBMCs were isolated from peripheral blood using a standard Ficoll-Paque protocol. TriZol was used to extract RNA from bulk PBMCs, CD4 and CD8 fractions, and dextramer-positive and dextramer-negative fractions. This TCR was sampled from a man aged 18-30 years who received the YFV17D yellow fever vaccine. The chain links TRBV5-6 with TRBJ2-3; no D gene is confidently identified. The sample consisted of PBMCs, taken around 45 days after the first yellow fever vaccination. The nucleotides are TGTGCCAGCAGCTTTAGACGGGCAAGCACAGATACGCAGTATTTT. Its protein reads: CASSFRRASTDTQYF.